This entry lists 26 T cell receptor beta chains sequenced from one sample in a study of regulatory T cells in long-lasting Graves disease. TCR beta libraries were built with iRepertoire HTBI primers and Arm-PCR of CDR3 regions. TCRdb itself ran the multiplex PCR reads through MiXCR, one entry per CDR3 protein. This table has 350,000 to 550,000 distinct CDR3 sequences, about 16% appearing once. Sample time point: newly diagnosed GD, antithyroid drugs for less than 3 months. PBMC RNA was the source of the TCR library. These same records also appear under a second study, on T cells in Graves' hyperthyroidism and ophthalmopathy.

The source material was peripheral blood mononuclear cells (PBMCs), sampled at new diagnosis, from a patient treated with antithyroid drugs. All receptors come from a woman in her twenties or thirties with Graves disease.

The sample holds many counts of this clonotype. The rearrangement uses TRBV11-2 and TRBJ2-5; TRBD1 agrees at 9 bases. The junction had 13 bases not matched to a gene; V was cut back by 5 bases and J by 0 bases. The CDR3 covers 18 residues. CDR1 SGHAT and CDR2 FQNNGV come from the germline V gene. CDR3 nucleotide sequence: TGTGCCAGCAGCCCCAGACAGGGGGGGAAGGGGTACCAAGAGACCCAGTACTTC. Its translation: CASSPRQGGKGYQETQYF.

This clonotype was seen at least ten times. The chain employs TRBV5-6 and TRBJ2-5; D is perhaps TRBD1 (6 bases). This CDR3 is built from 14 residues. Germline-derived CDR1 and CDR2 are SGHDT and YYEEEE. Trimming left V 4 bases short and J 1 base short, with 11 bases between. The CDR3 is CASSPGHTQETQYF. The CDR3 nucleotides read TGTGCCAGCAGCCCGGGACATACCCAAGAGACCCAGTACTTC.

This clonotype has a count of ten or more. CDR3 amino acids: CASSSPTGQDTQYF. In DNA, the CDR3 is TGTGCCAGCAGCTCGCCGACGGGACAAGATACGCAGTATTTT. The J gene is TRBJ2-3, the V gene TRBV11-2, with D maybe TRBD1 (6 bases). The V end lost 4 bases, the J end lost 5 bases, and 13 bases lay between the germline ends. Per germline, CDR1 SGHAT and CDR2 FQNNGV. The CDR3 totals 14 residues.

Many counts were recorded for this clonotype. Here the CDR3 reads CATSVGGRENWFFNEQFF. The DNA for the CDR3 is TGTGCCACCAGTGTGGGGGGTCGGGAGAATTGGTTTTTTAATGAGCAGTTCTTC. The V call is TRBV24-1, the J call TRBJ2-1; TRBD2 might be the D (6 bases). Trimming removed 5 bases from V and 7 bases from J, with 26 bases in between. The CDR3 is 18 amino acids. Germline CDR1 KGHDR, CDR2 SFDVKD.

This clonotype was counted ten times or more. This chain uses TRBV24-1 with TRBJ1-5; D call uncertain. In germline, CDR1 is KGHDR, CDR2 SFDVKD. Between the trimmed V and J ends, which lost 1 base and 7 bases, there was a span of 7 bases. The CDR3 covers 13 residues. CDR3 residues: CATSDFGLQPQHF. CDR3 nucleotide sequence: TGTGCCACCAGTGATTTTGGCCTACAGCCCCAGCATTTT.

This clonotype was seen at least ten times. The gene calls are TRBV12-3 or TRBV12-4 and TRBJ1-3; no clear D. The V gene lost 5 bases and the J gene lost 1 base, with 12 bases spanning the gap. The CDR3 contains 15 residues. CDR3 sequence reads: CASSLWLGSGNTIYF. The CDR3 nucleotides read TGTGCCAGCAGTCTTTGGCTTGGGTCTGGAAACACCATATATTTT.

V and J are TRBV5-1 and TRBJ1-4; maybe TRBD1 (5 bases). Per the germline V gene, CDR1 is SGHRS and CDR2 is YFSETQ. V lost 4 bases and J 2 bases, leaving 15 bases between the germline ends. The CDR3 length is 16 residues. CDR3 in amino acids: CASSTDGGTTNEKLFF. The CDR3 nucleotides read TGCGCCAGCAGCACCGACGGGGGGACGACTAATGAAAAACTGTTTTTT.

This clonotype is a singleton in its sample. A much larger clone lies one base from this, so it may be a read error. The chain employs TRBV7-3 and TRBJ2-1; TRBD1 matches 9 bases. There are 15 residues in the CDR3. CDR1 and CDR2 from the germline V gene are SGHTA and FQGTGA. V shed 1 base, J shed 10 bases, and the junction held 8 bases outside the gene matches. CDR3 coding DNA: TGTGCCAGCAGCTTAATGGGACAGGGCGACCACGAGCAGTTCTTC. Its protein is CASSLMGQGDHEQFF. The entire variable domain, with the rest obtained from reference TRBV7-3 and TRBJ2-1, is as follows: GAGVSQTPSNKVTEKGKYVELRCDPISGHTALYWYRQSLGQGPEFLIYFQGTGAADDSGLPNDRFFAVRPEGSVSTLKIQRTERGDSAVYLCASSLMGQGDHEQFFGPGTRLTVL.

This clonotype was observed at least ten times. The chain is built from TRBV9 and TRBJ2-5, with 10 bases lining up with TRBD2. Germline V gene lookup returns CDR1 SGDLS and CDR2 YYNGEE. The CDR3 runs 16 residues. The V segment lost 0 bases and the J segment 6 bases; nucleotides outside the gene matches: 8. CDR3 nucleotide sequence: TGTGCCAGCAGCGTAGATCTAGCGGGAGTGGCAAAGACCCAGTACTTC. Protein sequence: CASSVDLAGVAKTQYF.

This clonotype was seen at least ten times. The genes are TRBV10-1 and TRBJ2-7, with D possibly matching TRBD2 (6 bases). The germline V gene has CDR1 WNHNN and CDR2 SYGVQD (reference sequence). V shed 4 bases and J shed 2 bases, with 15 bases lying between them. The CDR3 has 15 amino acids. DNA for the CDR3: TGCGCCAGCAGTGGGTCTATCGGGAGTGCCTACGAGCAGTACTTC. As protein: CASSGSIGSAYEQYF.

The V gene is TRBV27, the J gene TRBJ2-2; the match to TRBD2 covers 9 bases. This CDR3 region has 13 residues. Germline V gene sequence: CDR1 MNHEY, CDR2 SMNVEV (reference sequence). The ends lost 6 bases at V and 7 bases at J; junction bases unmatched: 3. CDR3 in amino acids: CASRGAGGGELFF. DNA for the CDR3: TGTGCCAGCAGAGGAGCGGGAGGCGGGGAGCTGTTTTTT.

The sample holds a few counts of this clonotype. The chain employs TRBV24-1 and TRBJ2-1, with no clear D. Trimming removed 4 bases from V and 8 bases from J, with 14 bases in between. CDR3 length equals 14 residues. Germline CDR1 is KGHDR and CDR2 is SFDVKD. The CDR3 DNA reads TGTGCCACCAGTGACTTTTTCCTTTCGGATGAGCAGTTCTTC. Its protein is CATSDFFLSDEQFF.

This clonotype was detected a few times. This chain connects TRBV19 to TRBJ1-1; 8 bases line up with TRBD1. Per germline, CDR1 LNHDA and CDR2 SQIVND (reference sequence). CDR3 length: 15 amino acids. V was clipped by 5 bases and J by 4 bases; unmatched bases: 9. The CDR3 reads CASSSPPGGRTEAFF. DNA for the CDR3: TGTGCCAGTAGTTCGCCCCCAGGGGGCCGCACTGAAGCTTTCTTT.

The chain carries TRBV20-1 and TRBJ2-7; the D gene is possibly TRBD1 (5 bases). Looked up from germline, CDR1 is DFQATT and CDR2 is SNEGSKA (reference sequence). CDR3 length: 13 residues. The ends were cut back, 3 bases at V and 2 bases at J, with 11 bases in the middle. The CDR3 loop reads CSASQGLAYEQYF. The CDR3 DNA reads TGCAGTGCTAGCCAGGGTCTAGCCTACGAGCAGTACTTC.

This sequence joins TRBV19 and TRBJ2-5, with 9 bases matching TRBD1. The germline V gene encodes CDR1 LNHDA and CDR2 SQIVND (reference sequence). The V segment lost 6 bases and the J segment 4 bases; nucleotides outside the gene matches: 3. This CDR3 has 13 amino acids. As DNA, the CDR3 is TGTGCCAGTAGCGGGACAGGGAGAGAGACCCAGTACTTC. This sequence encodes CASSGTGRETQYF. The full variable domain, completed using reference TRBV19 and TRBJ2-5, is DGGITQSPKYLFRKEGQNVTLSCEQNLNHDAMYWYRQDPGQGLRLIYYSQIVNDFQKGDIAEGYSVSREKKESFPLTVTSAQKNPTAFYLCASSGTGRETQYFGPGTRLLVL.

This clonotype was seen repeatedly, ten times or more. This CDR3 is CASSITSGSGADTQYF. In nucleotides, the CDR3 is TGTGCCAGCAGTATCACTAGCGGGAGTGGGGCAGATACGCAGTATTTT. The gene calls are TRBV6-2 or TRBV6-3 and TRBJ2-3; 11 nucleotides agree with TRBD2. V shed 5 bases, J shed 4 bases, and the junction held 8 bases outside the gene matches. The CDR3 runs 16 residues. Germline CDR1 and CDR2: MNHEY and SVGEGT.

This clonotype was picked up a small number of times. A much larger clone lies one base from this, so it may be a read error. This chain uses TRBV20-1 with TRBJ2-1, with 14 bases that match TRBD2. The DNA end is a closer match to TRBJ2-7, so the J assignment may be wrong. Per the germline V gene, CDR1 is DFQATT and CDR2 is SNEGSKA (reference sequence). This CDR3 is built from 19 residues. CDR3 region: CSARNTGEEGLAGVGEQYF. The CDR3 region has the DNA TGCAGTGCTAGAAATACAGGGGAAGAGGGACTAGCGGGAGTAGGGGAGCAGTACTTC.

This clonotype was found many times. The chain employs TRBV20-1 and TRBJ2-7, with TRBD1 identical over 8 bases. The V gene end was trimmed by 0 bases and the J gene end by 2 bases; junction bases not matched to a gene: 3. CDR1 DFQATT and CDR2 SNEGSKA come from the germline V gene (reference sequence). This CDR3 is built from 14 residues. The CDR3 here is CSARDTGGTYEQYF. DNA of the CDR3: TGCAGTGCTAGAGACACAGGGGGAACCTACGAGCAGTACTTC.

This clonotype has ten or more counts. One junction end disagrees with the germline gene, perhaps due to a read error. This chain joins TRBV5-1 and TRBJ2-1; no definite D call. Looked up from germline, CDR1 is SGHRS and CDR2 is YFSETQ. The CDR3 runs 13 residues. The CDR3, as DNA: TGTGCCAGCAGCTTGGTGGCAGACAATGAGCAGTTCTTC. It translates to CASSLVADNEQFF. Using reference TRBV5-1 and TRBJ2-1 for the parts outside the CDR3, the full variable domain is KAGVTQTPRYLIKTRGQQVTLSCSPISGHRSVSWYQQTPGQGLQFLFEYFSETQRNKGNFPGRFSGRQFSNSRSEMNVSTLELGDSALYLCASSLVADNEQFFGPGTRLTVL.

The table lists this clonotype with many counts. CDR3 region: CASENSKREDLGDTQYF. The CDR3 nucleotides read TGCGCCAGCGAGAACTCAAAGCGGGAGGACCTGGGAGATACGCAGTATTTT. V usage is TRBV5-1 and J usage is TRBJ2-3; 9 bases are a match to TRBD2. Germline CDR1 and CDR2: SGHRS and YFSETQ. This CDR3 region has 17 residues. Trimming removed 7 bases from V and 5 bases from J; junction bases left unmatched: 17.

This clonotype was observed many times. The chain is built from TRBV14 and TRBJ2-3; the match to TRBD2 covers 10 bases. The V gene end was trimmed by 5 bases and the J gene end by 2 bases; junction bases not matched to a gene: 7. There are 16 residues in the CDR3. Germline V gives CDR1 SGHDN, CDR2 FVKESK. This CDR3 reads CASSATLAGVTDTQYF. For the CDR3, the DNA is TGTGCCAGCAGCGCCACCCTAGCGGGGGTCACAGATACGCAGTATTTT.

The table lists this clonotype with many counts. The CDR3 is CASSLAQGGYTGELFF. The CDR3 DNA is TGTGCCAGCAGCTTAGCGCAGGGGGGGTACACCGGGGAGCTGTTTTTT. The chain carries TRBV11-2 and TRBJ2-2; the D call may be TRBD1 or TRBD2 (7 bases each). Trimming pared 1 base from V and 3 bases from J, leaving 12 bases between. The CDR3 loop spans 16 amino acids. From germline, CDR1 is SGHAT and CDR2 FQNNGV.

This chain connects TRBV2 to TRBJ2-1, with 8 bases aligning to TRBD2. This CDR3 is 16 amino acids long. J lost 6 bases, V lost 6 bases, and 13 bases had no gene match. Germline V gene sequence: CDR1 SNHLY, CDR2 FYNNEI. The CDR3: CASRDTSGGLGNEQFF. Here the CDR3 DNA reads TGTGCCAGCAGGGATACTAGCGGTGGGCTCGGCAATGAGCAGTTCTTC.

In its sample, this clonotype was seen many times. V gene TRBV30 combines with J gene TRBJ1-3; no clear D gene. The CDR3 is made up of 14 amino acids. Germline loops: CDR1 GTSNPN, CDR2 SVGIG (reference sequence). Trimming stripped 5 bases from V and 0 bases from J, with 11 bases between. CDR3 in DNA: TGTGCCTGGGCGGGGATTCGCTCTGGAAACACCATATATTTT. As protein: CAWAGIRSGNTIYF. The full variable domain, rest sourced from reference TRBV30 and TRBJ1-3, is SQTIHQWPATLVQPVGSPLSLECTVEGTSNPNLYWYRQAAGRGLQLLFYSVGIGQISSEVPQNLSASRPQDRQFILSSKKLLLSDSGFYLCAWAGIRSGNTIYFGEGSWLTVV.

In DNA form, the CDR3 reads TGTGCCAGCAGTGGGGGCGGGAGGGCCTCTGATGAGCAGTTCTTC. Protein product: CASSGGGRASDEQFF. The chain has TRBV2 and TRBJ2-1; 9 bases are shared with TRBD2. From germline, CDR1 is SNHLY and CDR2 FYNNEI. The junction had 9 bases not matched to a gene; V was cut back by 4 bases and J by 8 bases. The CDR3 extends over 15 amino acids.

The chain has TRBV6-5 and TRBJ2-7; TRBD2 agrees at 7 bases. Germline loops: CDR1 MNHEY, CDR2 SVGAGI. V shed 2 bases, J shed 6 bases, and the junction held 4 bases outside the gene matches. CDR3 length: 13 residues. The DNA for the CDR3 is TGTGCCAGCAGTTACGGCGGGAGTGGCGAGCAGTACTTC. Encoded protein: CASSYGGSGEQYF.